These 5 T cell receptor beta chains came from one sample sequenced in a study of blood T cell repertoires in COVID-19. The assay was immunoSEQ multiplex PCR, and TCRdb's table has in-frame clones only and misses some. Found here are 310,000 or so clones, 70% to 90% of them singletons; the top ten hold about 3.9%. The sequenced material came from peripheral blood. These receptors all come from a woman aged 50 to 65 with active or convalescent COVID-19.

The V gene is TRBV3-1 (or the pseudogene TRBV3-2), the J gene TRBJ2-7; 10 nucleotides align to TRBD1. J was trimmed by 3 bases and V by 2 bases; bases with no gene match: 22. Germline V gene sequence: CDR1 LGHDT, CDR2 YNNKEL (reference sequence). The CDR3 spans 21 residues. The CDR3 region is CASSQLMTPRDRGPPYYEQYF. The CDR3 DNA reads TGTGCCAGCAGCCAACTTATGACCCCTCGGGACAGGGGACCTCCCTACTACGAGCAGTACTTC.

The chain couples TRBV5-1 to TRBJ2-7; TRBD2 aligns across 11 bases. V shed 0 bases, J shed 3 bases, and the junction held 2 bases outside the gene matches. The germline CDR1 and CDR2 sequences are SGHRS and YFSETQ. The length of the CDR3 is 15 residues. The CDR3 loop reads CASSLGLAGGYEQYF. CDR3 in DNA: TGCGCCAGCAGCTTGGGGCTAGCGGGAGGCTACGAGCAGTACTTC.

V is TRBV19 and J is TRBJ2-7, with 7 bases aligning to TRBD1. Looked up from germline, CDR1 is LNHDA and CDR2 is SQIVND (reference sequence). Losses at the gene ends were 5 bases for V and 0 bases for J; bases not matched to a gene: 4. This CDR3 contains 14 residues. The CDR3: CASSLQGPSYEQYF. CDR3 bases: TGTGCCAGTAGTCTACAGGGGCCCTCCTACGAGCAGTACTTC.

This chain joins TRBV9 and TRBJ2-1, with TRBD1 matching over 8 bases. V trimming: 3 bases; J trimming: 7 bases; junction bases outside the gene matches: 6. The germline V gene encodes CDR1 SGDLS and CDR2 YYNGEE. This CDR3 contains 14 residues. The DNA for the CDR3 is TGTGCCAGCAGCGGACGACAGGGGCTGAATGAGCAGTTCTTC. This codes for CASSGRQGLNEQFF.

V and J are TRBV5-8 and TRBJ1-5, with D perhaps matching TRBD1 (6 bases). With 4 bases removed from V and 3 bases from J, the gap between germline ends came to 14 bases. CDR1 is SGHTS, CDR2 YDEGEE, per germline. The CDR3 is made up of 15 amino acids. The CDR3 region is CASSLQGFANQPQHF. In DNA, the CDR3 is TGTGCCAGCAGCCTACAGGGTTTTGCCAATCAGCCCCAGCATTTT.